Listed below are T cell receptor beta chains from one sample, sequenced in a study of T cells in Graves' hyperthyroidism and ophthalmopathy. TCRdb re-analysed the multiplex PCR reads in MiXCR, keeping a single row per CDR3 protein. Of about 640,000 distinct CDR3 sequences listed, about a fifth were seen once; the top ten hold about 35%. Sequenced input: blood. The receptors here all came from a man aged 30 to 45 with Graves' ophthalmopathy. Both conserved end residues are part of each CDR3. Each record gives: J gene, clone size, D gene, V gene, CDR3 DNA, CDR3 protein. The D gene is left open where the match is weak. For some rows the clone size is stated as once, few or many, or as a class when expanded; others skip it.

J gene: TRBJ2-2
clone size: few
D gene: TRBD1
V gene: TRBV7-3
CDR3 DNA: TGTGCCAGCAGCTCTTACAGGGGGCCCGGGGAGCTGTTTTTT
CDR3 protein: CASSSYRGPGELFF

J gene: TRBJ2-3
clone size: many
D gene: .
V gene: TRBV20-1
CDR3 DNA: TGCAGTGGATTGCGGGTGAGCGGGAGCACAGATACGCAGTATTTT
CDR3 protein: CSGLRVSGSTDTQYF

J gene: TRBJ2-7
clone size: few
D gene: .
V gene: TRBV30
CDR3 DNA: TGTGCCTGGAGTCAGGGACCCGAGCAGTACTTC
CDR3 protein: CAWSQGPEQYF

J gene: TRBJ2-6
clone size: .
D gene: .
V gene: TRBV6-1
CDR3 DNA: TGTGCCAACTTCGAAGCTGGGGCCAACGTCCTGACTTTC
CDR3 protein: CANFEAGANVLTF

J gene: TRBJ2-2
clone size: few
D gene: TRBD1
V gene: TRBV13
CDR3 DNA: TGTGCCAGCAGCCCCAGGACAGGCGAGAACACCGGGGAGCTGTTTTTT
CDR3 protein: CASSPRTGENTGELFF

J gene: TRBJ2-2
clone size: .
D gene: .
V gene: TRBV10-3
CDR3 DNA: TGTGCCGGCCGCTTGACGGGCACCGGGGAGCTGTTTTTT
CDR3 protein: CAGRLTGTGELFF

J gene: TRBJ2-5
clone size: few
D gene: .
V gene: TRBV28
CDR3 DNA: TGTGCCAGCAGTAGGGGGTACGAGACCCAGTACTTC
CDR3 protein: CASSRGYETQYF

J gene: TRBJ1-2
clone size: few
D gene: .
V gene: TRBV19
CDR3 DNA: TGTGCCAGTAGTATTAGAGGGACAAGAACTGACTATGGCTACACCTTC
CDR3 protein: CASSIRGTRTDYGYTF

J gene: TRBJ1-6
clone size: many
D gene: .
V gene: TRBV28
CDR3 DNA: TGTGCCAGCAGTTTAACCAGGGTTCGATCACCCCTCCACTTT
CDR3 protein: CASSLTRVRSPLHF

J gene: TRBJ2-6
clone size: few
D gene: .
V gene: TRBV14
CDR3 DNA: TGTGCCAGCCGTCAGTCTGGGGCCAACGTCCTGACTTTC
CDR3 protein: CASRQSGANVLTF

J gene: TRBJ2-7
clone size: many
D gene: .
V gene: TRBV11-2
CDR3 DNA: TGTGCCAGCAGCTTACAAACGTTGTACGAGCAGTACTTC
CDR3 protein: CASSLQTLYEQYF

J gene: TRBJ2-1
clone size: .
D gene: .
V gene: TRBV20-1
CDR3 DNA: TGCAGTGCTAGAGATCCCGGGGGGCTGGGAAGAGATGAGCAGTTCTTC
CDR3 protein: CSARDPGGLGRDEQFF

J gene: TRBJ2-7
clone size: .
D gene: .
V gene: TRBV7-9
CDR3 DNA: TGTGCCAGCAGCTTATCGGCCACCTCTTACAATGAGCAGTACTTC
CDR3 protein: CASSLSATSYNEQYF

J gene: TRBJ1-2
clone size: .
D gene: .
V gene: TRBV25-1
CDR3 DNA: TGTGCCAGCAGGCTAGGACAGAGTGGAGGCTACACCTTC
CDR3 protein: CASRLGQSGGYTF

J gene: TRBJ2-7
clone size: many
D gene: .
V gene: TRBV18
CDR3 DNA: TGTGCCAGCTCTCCGGGACGGGGAAACTACGAGCAGTACTTC
CDR3 protein: CASSPGRGNYEQYF

J gene: TRBJ1-2
clone size: many
D gene: .
V gene: TRBV5-1
CDR3 DNA: TGCGCCAGCAGCGAGGCCGGCGGATTTTATGGCTACACCTTC
CDR3 protein: CASSEAGGFYGYTF

J gene: TRBJ2-7
clone size: .
D gene: .
V gene: TRBV6-1
CDR3 DNA: TGTGCCAGCAGCTCGGACACTTACGAGCAGTACTTC
CDR3 protein: CASSSDTYEQYF

J gene: TRBJ2-7
clone size: many
D gene: TRBD1
V gene: TRBV28
CDR3 DNA: TGTGCCAGCAGTCCCAACAGGGGAACCTCCTACGAGCAGTACTTC
CDR3 protein: CASSPNRGTSYEQYF

J gene: TRBJ2-5
clone size: many
D gene: TRBD1
V gene: TRBV28
CDR3 DNA: TGTGCCAGCAGTCCGGGGGACAGGAAGGGAGAGACCCAGTACTTC
CDR3 protein: CASSPGDRKGETQYF

J gene: TRBJ2-1
clone size: many
D gene: TRBD2
V gene: TRBV6-1
CDR3 DNA: TGTGCCAGCAGTACCTCTAGCGGGAGGTCACGGTGGAATGAGCAGTTCTTC
CDR3 protein: CASSTSSGRSRWNEQFF

J gene: TRBJ2-1
clone size: .
D gene: TRBD2
V gene: TRBV5-1
CDR3 DNA: TGCGCCAGCAGCCGAGCGGGAGGACCCCACAATGAGCAGTTCTTC
CDR3 protein: CASSRAGGPHNEQFF

J gene: TRBJ2-7
clone size: many
D gene: TRBD2
V gene: TRBV28
CDR3 DNA: TGTGCCAGCAGTACCCGGGGGGGACATAGCTCCTACGAGCAGTACTTC
CDR3 protein: CASSTRGGHSSYEQYF

J gene: TRBJ2-1
clone size: few
D gene: .
V gene: TRBV12-3/TRBV12-4
CDR3 DNA: TGTGCCAGCAGTTTGTCCAGGGACCCCTACAATGAGCAGTTCTTC
CDR3 protein: CASSLSRDPYNEQFF

J gene: TRBJ1-5
clone size: few
D gene: .
V gene: TRBV19
CDR3 DNA: TGTGCCAGTAGTATGTGGGCCGTTAGCAATCAGCCCCAGCATTTT
CDR3 protein: CASSMWAVSNQPQHF

J gene: TRBJ1-1
clone size: .
D gene: .
V gene: TRBV29-1
CDR3 DNA: TGCGGCGGCAGGGGAAACACTGAAGCTTTCTTT
CDR3 protein: CGGRGNTEAFF

J gene: TRBJ1-4
clone size: .
D gene: .
V gene: TRBV5-1
CDR3 DNA: TGCGCCAGCAGCCGGACCAGACAGATTAATGAAAAACTGTTTTTT
CDR3 protein: CASSRTRQINEKLFF

J gene: TRBJ2-7
clone size: .
D gene: .
V gene: TRBV20-1
CDR3 DNA: TGCAGTGCTAGAGACAGGAGATCCTACGAGCAGCACTTC
CDR3 protein: CSARDRRSYEQHF

J gene: TRBJ2-1
clone size: many
D gene: TRBD2
V gene: TRBV27
CDR3 DNA: TGTGCCAGCAGTCCATCAGCGGGGAAGGCCTACAATGAGCAGTTCTTC
CDR3 protein: CASSPSAGKAYNEQFF

J gene: TRBJ2-3
clone size: .
D gene: .
V gene: TRBV20-1
CDR3 DNA: TGCAGTGCCAGCCGGACGGGGATGAGTCGCACAGATACGCAGTATTTT
CDR3 protein: CSASRTGMSRTDTQYF

J gene: TRBJ2-5
clone size: many
D gene: TRBD2
V gene: TRBV7-2
CDR3 DNA: TGTGCCAGCAGCCGGGGGGGGGAAGAGACCCAGTACTTC
CDR3 protein: CASSRGGEETQYF

J gene: TRBJ2-7
clone size: .
D gene: TRBD2
V gene: TRBV20-1
CDR3 DNA: TGCAGTGCGGTCCTAGCGGGAGGGTCCTACGAGCAGTACTTC
CDR3 protein: CSAVLAGGSYEQYF

J gene: TRBJ1-3
clone size: .
D gene: .
V gene: TRBV28
CDR3 DNA: TGTGCCAGCAGTTTGTGGACAACTGGAAACACCATATATTTT
CDR3 protein: CASSLWTTGNTIYF

J gene: TRBJ2-5
clone size: few
D gene: .
V gene: TRBV2
CDR3 DNA: TGTGCCACCGGAGGGATTGGGTATCAAGAGACCCAGTACTTC
CDR3 protein: CATGGIGYQETQYF

J gene: TRBJ2-1
clone size: .
D gene: .
V gene: TRBV28
CDR3 DNA: TGTGCCAGCGGACGAAACAATGAGCAGTTCTTC
CDR3 protein: CASGRNNEQFF

J gene: TRBJ2-1
clone size: many
D gene: TRBD2
V gene: TRBV20-1
CDR3 DNA: TGCAGTGCTAGAGTGGTCGGGGGGGGCAATGAGCAGTTCTTC
CDR3 protein: CSARVVGGGNEQFF

J gene: TRBJ2-3
clone size: many
D gene: .
V gene: TRBV2
CDR3 DNA: TGTGCCAGCAATACACCCTGGGGCACAGATACGCAGTATTTT
CDR3 protein: CASNTPWGTDTQYF

J gene: TRBJ1-1
clone size: many
D gene: .
V gene: TRBV2
CDR3 DNA: TGTGCCAGCAGTGAAGAGACAAACACTGAAGCTTTCTTT
CDR3 protein: CASSEETNTEAFF

J gene: TRBJ1-2
clone size: .
D gene: TRBD1
V gene: TRBV29-1
CDR3 DNA: TGCAGCGGTGGACAGGGGTCGGGGCGTGGCTACACCTTC
CDR3 protein: CSGGQGSGRGYTF

J gene: TRBJ2-7
clone size: few
D gene: TRBD2
V gene: TRBV20-1
CDR3 DNA: TGCAGTGCTAGAGTACCAGCGGGGTACGAGCAGTACTTC
CDR3 protein: CSARVPAGYEQYF

J gene: TRBJ1-1
clone size: many
D gene: TRBD1
V gene: TRBV29-1
CDR3 DNA: TGCAGCGTTGAAATACAGGGGGCCAGGACTGAAGCTTTCTTT
CDR3 protein: CSVEIQGARTEAFF

J gene: TRBJ2-7
clone size: .
D gene: .
V gene: TRBV30
CDR3 DNA: TGTGCCTGGAGTGATGGGGCCTCCTATTTCAACGAGCAGTACTTC
CDR3 protein: CAWSDGASYFNEQYF

J gene: TRBJ2-7
clone size: .
D gene: .
V gene: TRBV12-3/TRBV12-4
CDR3 DNA: TGTGCCAGCAGGGACCGGGACACCACCTACGAGCAGTACTTC
CDR3 protein: CASRDRDTTYEQYF

J gene: TRBJ2-7
clone size: .
D gene: TRBD2
V gene: TRBV20-1
CDR3 DNA: TGCAGTGCTCCCAATAGCGGGAGAGACTCCTACGAGCAGTACTTC
CDR3 protein: CSAPNSGRDSYEQYF

J gene: TRBJ1-5
clone size: .
D gene: .
V gene: TRBV6-1
CDR3 DNA: TGTGCCAGCAGCACCAGCGATTTCAATCAGCCCCAGCATTTT
CDR3 protein: CASSTSDFNQPQHF

J gene: TRBJ1-3
clone size: few
D gene: .
V gene: TRBV13
CDR3 DNA: TGTGCCAGCAGCTTAGGGGCGGCTGGAAACACCATATATTTT
CDR3 protein: CASSLGAAGNTIYF

J gene: TRBJ2-3
clone size: many
D gene: .
V gene: TRBV7-2
CDR3 DNA: TGTGCCAGCAGCAAAAGGGGGGGAGATACGCAGTATTTT
CDR3 protein: CASSKRGGDTQYF

J gene: TRBJ2-3
clone size: few
D gene: TRBD2
V gene: TRBV19
CDR3 DNA: TGTGCCAGTAGTAAGGGACTAGCGGGAGGCTCTAGCACAGATACGCAGTATTTT
CDR3 protein: CASSKGLAGGSSTDTQYF

J gene: TRBJ2-7
clone size: few
D gene: .
V gene: TRBV3-1
CDR3 DNA: TGTGCCAGCAGCCAAACTCTAGCGACCGAGCAGTACTTC
CDR3 protein: CASSQTLATEQYF

J gene: TRBJ2-1
clone size: many
D gene: .
V gene: TRBV27
CDR3 DNA: TGTGCCAGCAGTACAGGTTCCTCCTACAATGAGCAGTTCTTC
CDR3 protein: CASSTGSSYNEQFF

J gene: TRBJ2-5
clone size: .
D gene: TRBD1
V gene: TRBV10-1
CDR3 DNA: TGCGCCAGCAGACCGCCGACAGGGCGAGAGACCCAGTACTTC
CDR3 protein: CASRPPTGRETQYF

J gene: TRBJ1-4
clone size: few
D gene: .
V gene: TRBV4-2
CDR3 DNA: TGTGCCAGCAGCCAAGACCGGACAGCTAATAATGAAAAACTGTTTTTT
CDR3 protein: CASSQDRTANNEKLFF

J gene: TRBJ2-6
clone size: .
D gene: .
V gene: TRBV28
CDR3 DNA: TGTGCCAGCAGTAAGGGGGAGCCCTCTGGGGCCAACGTCCTGACTTTC
CDR3 protein: CASSKGEPSGANVLTF

J gene: TRBJ1-1
clone size: few
D gene: .
V gene: TRBV18
CDR3 DNA: TGTGCCAGCTCACCGAAAATTCCCTTTAGAGTAGTCACTGAAGCTTTCTTT
CDR3 protein: CASSPKIPFRVVTEAFF

J gene: TRBJ2-1
clone size: few
D gene: .
V gene: TRBV20-1
CDR3 DNA: TGCAGTGCAACCGGGACGGGAAAGAACAATGAGCAGTTCTTC
CDR3 protein: CSATGTGKNNEQFF